A selection of T cell receptor beta chains follows, all from one sample in a study of T cell repertoires in cytomegalovirus infection. These receptors are not linked to any known antigen. From the reads, TCRdb called clonotypes with MiXCR, one entry per CDR3 protein. Among 450,000 to 650,000 distinct CDR3 sequences listed, approximately 40% were seen once. Sequencing was performed on cultured PBMCs, taken from culture after CMV antigen stimulation. All receptors derive from a human donor in good health (CMV status not recorded). Some clones in this sample may be carry-over from other donors' samples. Both conserved end residues are part of each CDR3. A D gene is named only where the DNA matches it firmly. Part of the rows lack a size; the others show once, few, many or a class for expanded clones.

J gene: TRBJ1-2
D gene: TRBD1
V gene: TRBV7-2
clone size: .
CDR3 protein: CASSFWDRPPYTF
CDR3 DNA: TGTGCCAGCAGCTTTTGGGACAGGCCCCCCTACACCTTC

J gene: TRBJ1-2
D gene: .
V gene: TRBV6-1
clone size: .
CDR3 protein: CASKGTINYGYTF
CDR3 DNA: TGTGCCAGCAAGGGGACTATTAACTATGGCTACACCTTC

J gene: TRBJ2-5
D gene: .
V gene: TRBV27
clone size: .
CDR3 protein: CASSYGFQETQYF
CDR3 DNA: TGTGCCAGCAGTTATGGGTTCCAAGAGACCCAGTACTTC

J gene: TRBJ2-3
D gene: .
V gene: TRBV7-4
clone size: .
CDR3 protein: CASSFERDTQYF
CDR3 DNA: TGTGCCAGCAGCTTTGAGAGGGATACGCAGTATTTT

J gene: TRBJ2-1
D gene: TRBD1
V gene: TRBV6-1
clone size: few
CDR3 protein: CASRGQYNEQFF
CDR3 DNA: TGTGCCAGCAGGGGACAGTACAATGAGCAGTTCTTC

J gene: TRBJ1-2
D gene: TRBD1
V gene: TRBV7-9
clone size: .
CDR3 protein: CASSPPGQGARGTF
CDR3 DNA: TGTGCCAGCAGCCCCCCGGGACAGGGGGCGCGCGGGACCTTC

J gene: TRBJ2-5
D gene: TRBD2
V gene: TRBV20-1
clone size: .
CDR3 protein: CSATPWGTTSSETQYF
CDR3 DNA: TGCAGTGCCACCCCCTGGGGGACTACTAGCTCGGAGACCCAGTACTTC

J gene: TRBJ2-7
D gene: .
V gene: TRBV20-1
clone size: .
CDR3 protein: CSARFRGFYYEQYF
CDR3 DNA: TGCAGTGCTAGGTTTCGGGGATTCTACTACGAGCAGTACTTC

J gene: TRBJ1-5
D gene: TRBD1
V gene: TRBV29-1
clone size: once
CDR3 protein: CSVVGQGASLGVRNQPQHF
CDR3 DNA: TGCAGCGTTGTTGGGCAGGGGGCATCCTTGGGGGTAAGGAATCAGCCCCAGCATTTT

J gene: TRBJ2-1
D gene: .
V gene: TRBV7-2
clone size: .
CDR3 protein: CASSPQGGGYNEQFF
CDR3 DNA: TGTGCCAGCAGCCCCCAGGGAGGGGGTTACAATGAGCAGTTCTTC

J gene: TRBJ2-3
D gene: .
V gene: TRBV20-1
clone size: .
CDR3 protein: CSAQRPTGGSADTQYF
CDR3 DNA: TGCAGTGCTCAACGCCCCACTGGAGGGTCGGCAGATACGCAGTATTTT

J gene: TRBJ1-6
D gene: .
V gene: TRBV5-4
clone size: .
CDR3 protein: CASSFSPQGLLHF
CDR3 DNA: TGTGCCAGCAGCTTCTCCCCACAGGGTCTCCTCCACTTT

J gene: TRBJ2-7
D gene: .
V gene: TRBV7-2
clone size: .
CDR3 protein: CASSLAGDYEQYF
CDR3 DNA: TGTGCCAGCAGCTTAGCAGGGGACTACGAGCAGTACTTC

J gene: TRBJ1-2
D gene: .
V gene: TRBV18
clone size: .
CDR3 protein: CASSPPTDNYGYTF
CDR3 DNA: TGTGCCAGCTCACCACCCACAGATAACTATGGCTACACCTTC

J gene: TRBJ2-5
D gene: .
V gene: TRBV20-1
clone size: .
CDR3 protein: CSASHDAGWETQYF
CDR3 DNA: TGCAGTGCTAGTCATGATGCTGGGTGGGAGACCCAGTACTTC

J gene: TRBJ2-1
D gene: TRBD2
V gene: TRBV11-2
clone size: few
CDR3 protein: CASSLSGRPGNEQFF
CDR3 DNA: TGTGCCAGCAGCTTAAGCGGGAGACCGGGCAATGAGCAGTTCTTC

J gene: TRBJ1-6
D gene: TRBD1
V gene: TRBV10-3
clone size: once
CDR3 protein: CAISDTGQGDSPLHF
CDR3 DNA: TGTGCCATCAGTGATACGGGACAGGGGGATTCACCCCTCCACTTT

J gene: TRBJ1-6
D gene: .
V gene: TRBV5-6
clone size: .
CDR3 protein: CASSLEGISNSPLHF
CDR3 DNA: TGTGCCAGCAGCTTGGAGGGAATTAGTAATTCACCCCTCCACTTT

J gene: TRBJ1-6
D gene: .
V gene: TRBV14
clone size: .
CDR3 protein: CASSQVGALNSPLHF
CDR3 DNA: TGTGCCAGCAGCCAAGTGGGGGCACTTAATTCACCCCTCCACTTT

J gene: TRBJ2-7
D gene: TRBD2
V gene: TRBV3-1
clone size: .
CDR3 protein: CASSQDGGETYEQYF
CDR3 DNA: TGTGCCAGCAGCCAAGATGGGGGGGAGACCTACGAGCAGTACTTC

J gene: TRBJ2-1
D gene: .
V gene: TRBV19
clone size: .
CDR3 protein: CASSIQRVAMDEQFF
CDR3 DNA: TGTGCCAGTAGTATTCAGAGGGTAGCGATGGATGAGCAGTTCTTC

J gene: TRBJ2-1
D gene: .
V gene: TRBV11-3
clone size: .
CDR3 protein: CASSLSGYYNEQFF
CDR3 DNA: TGTGCCAGCAGCTTATCCGGGTACTACAATGAGCAGTTCTTC

J gene: TRBJ2-1
D gene: .
V gene: TRBV6-6
clone size: .
CDR3 protein: CASIIAGGAYNEQFF
CDR3 DNA: TGTGCCAGCATTATCGCTGGCGGCGCCTACAATGAGCAGTTCTTC

J gene: TRBJ1-6
D gene: .
V gene: TRBV7-2
clone size: few
CDR3 protein: CASSPSLGVGYSPLHF
CDR3 DNA: TGTGCCAGCAGCCCATCGCTAGGGGTTGGATATTCACCCCTCCACTTT

J gene: TRBJ2-1
D gene: TRBD1
V gene: TRBV7-9
clone size: .
CDR3 protein: CASSRTGGVYNEQFF
CDR3 DNA: TGTGCCAGCAGCAGGACAGGGGGAGTCTACAATGAGCAGTTCTTC

J gene: TRBJ2-7
D gene: .
V gene: TRBV20-1
clone size: .
CDR3 protein: CSVGPGRVGEQYF
CDR3 DNA: TGCAGTGTAGGCCCAGGCCGAGTCGGGGAGCAGTACTTC

J gene: TRBJ1-1
D gene: .
V gene: TRBV7-8
clone size: .
CDR3 protein: CASSSPRANEAFF
CDR3 DNA: TGTGCCAGCAGCTCCCCTCGGGCCAATGAAGCTTTCTTT

J gene: TRBJ2-1
D gene: .
V gene: TRBV7-9
clone size: .
CDR3 protein: CASRSVSAYNEQFF
CDR3 DNA: TGTGCCAGCAGGTCGGTCTCGGCCTACAATGAGCAGTTCTTC

J gene: TRBJ1-3
D gene: .
V gene: TRBV20-1
clone size: .
CDR3 protein: CSATSGPNSGNTIYF
CDR3 DNA: TGCAGTGCTACGTCGGGGCCCAACTCTGGAAACACCATATATTTT